This T cell receptor beta chain derives from a study of CD8+ T cells in alopecia areata. On the study more broadly: Patients took tofacitinib for 6 to 18 months, followed by 6 drug-free months.

General study findings and limits: Scalp samples also yield sequences of resident alphabeta T cells from normal skin.

This CDR3 region has 11 residues. Trimming took 5 bases from V and 9 from J, leaving 10 bases between them. Germline V lookup: CDR1 MNHNS, CDR2 SASEGT. Individuals with alopecia areata gave both lesional scalp punch biopsies and peripheral blood for collection. Following RNA extraction, reverse transcription yielded cDNA that acted as the sequencing template. Profiling relied on immunoSEQ multiplex PCR, and the TCRdb table lists in-frame clones only, not all of them. The sample lists 140,000 to 150,000 clones; 45% to 60% were seen once. This clone turned up a few times. The antigen is undetermined. The chain couples TRBV6-1 to TRBJ1-2; no clear D. The specimen was CD4+ T cells sorted from blood, collected at week 0. The clonotype comes from a human donor with alopecia areata. CDR3 protein: CASSFGLSYTF. CDR3 in DNA: TGTGCCAGCAGTTTTGGGCTGAGCTACACCTTC.